This T cell receptor (beta chain) was sequenced during a study of T-cell memory formation after mild COVID-19. One entry per CDR3 protein, called by TCRdb with MiXCR from the 5' RACE reads. This repertoire shows 400,000 or so distinct CDR3 sequences, 20% to 25% found once; its top ten account for roughly an eighth. In germline, CDR1 is LGHNA, CDR2 YNFKEQ. V lost 3 bases to trimming and J lost 0 bases, with 15 bases between them. This CDR3 region has 16 residues. Material: PBMCs or a T cell subset sorted from them (not recorded which). V and J are TRBV4-2 and TRBJ2-7; unclear D gene. The TCR comes from an adult woman who had mild COVID-19 (a few samples of this study predate the infection). Cell type and time point are not known. CDR3 DNA sequence: TGTGCCAGCAGCCATGACAACTATGATCCCTCCTACGAGCAGTACTTC. Its protein product is CASSHDNYDPSYEQYF.